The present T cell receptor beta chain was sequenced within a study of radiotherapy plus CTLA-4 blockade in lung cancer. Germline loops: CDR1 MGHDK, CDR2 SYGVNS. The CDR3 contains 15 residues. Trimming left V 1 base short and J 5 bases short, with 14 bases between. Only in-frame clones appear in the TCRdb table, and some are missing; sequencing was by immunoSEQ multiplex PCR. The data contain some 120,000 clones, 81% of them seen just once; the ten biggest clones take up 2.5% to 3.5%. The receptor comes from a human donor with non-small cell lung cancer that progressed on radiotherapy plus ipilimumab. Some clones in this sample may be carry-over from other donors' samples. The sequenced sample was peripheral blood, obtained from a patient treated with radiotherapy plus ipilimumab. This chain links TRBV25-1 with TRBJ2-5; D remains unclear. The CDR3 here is CASSEFKGEDETQYF. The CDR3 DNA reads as TGTGCCAGCAGTGAATTCAAAGGAGAAGACGAGACCCAGTACTTC.